This TCR beta chain was profiled in a study of response to subunit inactivated influenza vaccine. Study outcomes and limitations: Authors proposed each seasonal influenza vaccination draws in few new T cells.

The table lists this clonotype with a few counts. Its antigen is currently unknown. TCRdb reprocessed the RT-PCR reads via MiXCR and lists one record per CDR3 protein. Of a few hundred thousand distinct CDR3 sequences listed, about 7.2% were seen once; the top ten hold around 13%. J was trimmed by 2 bases and V by 5 bases; bases with no gene match: 8. The CDR3 extends over 15 amino acids. Germline-derived CDR1 and CDR2 are PRHDT and FYEKMQ (reference sequence). V and J are TRBV13 and TRBJ1-2; 7 nucleotides match TRBD1. The TCR comes from a man in his fifties or sixties who received an inactivated influenza vaccine. Sequencing was performed on PBMCs from blood, taken about 24 months after vaccination. The CDR3 region is CASSPADRANYGYTF. CDR3 in DNA: TGTGCCAGCAGCCCAGCTGACAGGGCAAACTATGGCTACACCTTC.